This entry features one T cell receptor beta chain sequence. The entry originates in a study of blood T cell repertoires in COVID-19. Study in general: PBMCs, B-cell-depleted T cells, or T cells provided the cDNA or gDNA that made up the material.

Produced via immunoSEQ multiplex PCR; TCRdb's table is partial and in-frame only. The data contain 200,000 to 250,000 clones, 90% of them seen just once; the ten biggest clones take up around 15%. Clinical histories supplied by participants themselves formed the basis of cohort assignment. The source of this sequence is a man aged 25-45 years who had been exposed to COVID-19. Sequenced material: PBMCs or T cells enriched from blood (not recorded which).

CDR3 coding DNA: TGTGCCAGCAGCCAAGGGCCGTCCCCCTATGGCTACACCTTC. Translating gives CASSQGPSPYGYTF. The chain couples TRBV14 to TRBJ1-2; D is undetermined. Germline V gene data show CDR1 as SGHDN and CDR2 as FVKESK. V lost 1 base and J lost 4, with 10 bases in between. The CDR3 consists of 14 residues.